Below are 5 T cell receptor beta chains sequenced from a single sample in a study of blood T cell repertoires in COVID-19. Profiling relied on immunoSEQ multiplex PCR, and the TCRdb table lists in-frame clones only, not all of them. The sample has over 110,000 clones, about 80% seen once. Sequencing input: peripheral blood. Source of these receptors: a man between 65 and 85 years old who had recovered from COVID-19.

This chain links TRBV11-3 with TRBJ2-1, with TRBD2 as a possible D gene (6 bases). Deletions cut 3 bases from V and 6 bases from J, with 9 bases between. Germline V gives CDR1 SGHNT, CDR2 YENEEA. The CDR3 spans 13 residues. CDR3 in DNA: TGTGCCAGCAGCTTCGGAGGGTCCAATGAGCAGTTCTTC. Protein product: CASSFGGSNEQFF.

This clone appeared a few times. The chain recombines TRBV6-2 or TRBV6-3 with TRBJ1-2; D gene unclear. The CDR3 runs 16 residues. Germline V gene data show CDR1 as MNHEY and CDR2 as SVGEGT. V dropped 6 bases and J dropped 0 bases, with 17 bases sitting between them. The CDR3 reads CASSRSGSAANYGYTF. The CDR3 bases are TGTGCCAGCAGCCGCTCGGGGTCGGCAGCTAACTATGGCTACACCTTC.

The CDR3 is CASSLPGTEQFF. CDR3 sequence (DNA): TGTGCCAGCAGCCTACCCGGGACAGAGCAGTTCTTC. The rearrangement joins TRBV7-2 to TRBJ2-1; weak D call: TRBD1 (6 bases). Germline V lookup: CDR1 SGHTA, CDR2 FQGNSA. V gave up 5 bases and J gave up 10 bases, with 12 bases separating them. The CDR3 loop spans 12 amino acids.

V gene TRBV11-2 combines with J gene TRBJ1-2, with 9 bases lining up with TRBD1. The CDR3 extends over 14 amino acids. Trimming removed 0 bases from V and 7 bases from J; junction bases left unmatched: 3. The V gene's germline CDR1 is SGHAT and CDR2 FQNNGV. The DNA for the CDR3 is TGTGCCAGCAGCTTAGAAGGGACAGGGTCTGGCTACACCTTC. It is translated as CASSLEGTGSGYTF.

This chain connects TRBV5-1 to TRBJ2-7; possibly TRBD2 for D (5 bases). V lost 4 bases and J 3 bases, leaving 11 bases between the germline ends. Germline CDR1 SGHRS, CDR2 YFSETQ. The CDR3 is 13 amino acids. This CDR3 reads CASSRRSGYEQYF. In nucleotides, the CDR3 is TGCGCCAGCAGCCGGAGGTCCGGCTACGAGCAGTACTTC.